The 3 T cell receptor beta chains below come from one sample, sequenced in a study of graft-versus-host responses after intestinal transplantation. These receptors' antigens are unknown. TCRdb's table, derived via immunoSEQ multiplex PCR, lists solely in-frame clones and lacks some. Here the sample spans over 100,000 clones, 90% to 95% being singletons. Specimen: unstimulated CD8+ T cells sorted from spleen or lymph node cells, collected before transplant. The receptors stem from a human donor who was the organ donor for an intestinal transplant.

The CDR3 here is CASSFNDMNTEAFF. CDR3 bases: TGTGCCAGCAGTTTCAACGACATGAACACTGAAGCTTTCTTT. The V and J genes are TRBV27 and TRBJ1-1; no clear D gene. Trimming stripped 3 bases from V and 0 bases from J, with 8 bases between. The germline V gene encodes CDR1 MNHEY and CDR2 SMNVEV (reference sequence). The CDR3 totals 14 residues.

The chain has TRBV28 and TRBJ2-7, with TRBD2 matching over 7 bases. The CDR3 sequence is 15 residues long. In germline, CDR1 is MDHEN, CDR2 SYDVKM. The junction had 3 bases not matched to a gene; V was cut back by 1 base and J by 0 bases. CDR3 in DNA: TGTGCCAGCAGTTTATCGGGCGGGAGCTCCTACGAGCAGTACTTC. Translation gives CASSLSGGSSYEQYF.

The chain has TRBV6-4 and TRBJ2-1; 11 bases agree with TRBD2. The ends lost 0 bases at V and 3 bases at J; junction bases unmatched: 13. CDR1 and CDR2 from the germline V gene are MRHNA and SNTAGT. This CDR3 spans 20 amino acids. The CDR3 region is CASSDSALAGGLNFYNEQFF. DNA of the CDR3: TGTGCCAGCAGTGACTCAGCTCTAGCGGGAGGCCTGAATTTCTACAATGAGCAGTTCTTC.